The following is a T cell receptor beta chain sequence with its context. The study recruited people aged about 18 to 90 years across 20 to 30 US areas. For recovered donors of Cohort 3, there were two negative PCRs, clearance, or symptom resolution. These data are taken from a study of blood T cell repertoires in COVID-19. Across the study: Collection of acute and convalescent COVID-19 samples took place in the United States, Italy and Spain. In each case, the material was cDNA or gDNA derived from T cells, B-cell-depleted T cells, or PBMCs.

Profiled with immunoSEQ multiplex PCR; TCRdb holds only in-frame clones, not every one. The sample has hundreds of thousands of clones, 80% to 90% seen once. Germline V gene sequence: CDR1 MDHEN, CDR2 SYDVKM. The CDR3 runs to 15 residues. Trimming cost V 10 bases and J 0 bases, with 17 bases left between them. This chain connects TRBV28 to TRBJ2-3, with D possibly TRBD2 on 6 matching bases. Sequencing was carried out using PBMCs or T cells enriched from blood (not recorded which). The TCR comes from a man under 40 who had recovered from COVID-19. The CDR3, as DNA: TGTGCCACTTCTGGGACTCTAACTAGCACAGATACGCAGTATTTT. Amino acid sequence: CATSGTLTSTDTQYF.